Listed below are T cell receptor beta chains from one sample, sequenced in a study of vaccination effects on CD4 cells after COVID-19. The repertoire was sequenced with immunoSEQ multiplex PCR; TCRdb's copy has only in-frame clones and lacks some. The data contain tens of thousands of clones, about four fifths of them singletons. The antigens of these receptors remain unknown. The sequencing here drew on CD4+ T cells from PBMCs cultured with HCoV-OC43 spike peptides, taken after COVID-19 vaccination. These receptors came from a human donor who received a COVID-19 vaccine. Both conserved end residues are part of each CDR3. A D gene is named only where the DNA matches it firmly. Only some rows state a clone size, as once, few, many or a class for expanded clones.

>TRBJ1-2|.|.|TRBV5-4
TGTGCCAGCAGCTTGGTTGGCGCGGGGTGGGGCGTTGGCTACACCTTC
CASSLVGAGWGVGYTF
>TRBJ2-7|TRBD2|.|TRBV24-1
TGTGCCACCAGTGATTCGGGGACTAGATACTACGAGCAGTACTTC
CATSDSGTRYYEQYF
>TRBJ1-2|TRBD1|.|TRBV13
TGTGCCAGCAGCTTAGGCAGGGGGCATGACTATGGCTACACCTTC
CASSLGRGHDYGYTF
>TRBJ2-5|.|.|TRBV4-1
TGCGCCAGCAGCCAAGATCGGGGGTTCGTCCAAGAGACCCAGTACTTC
CASSQDRGFVQETQYF
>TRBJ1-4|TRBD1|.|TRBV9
TGTGCCAGCAGCCCCAGGACAGGGGTAGGCGAAAAACTGTTTTTT
CASSPRTGVGEKLFF
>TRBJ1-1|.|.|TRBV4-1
TGCGCCAGCAGCCAGGTAAACACTGAAGCTTTCTTT
CASSQVNTEAFF
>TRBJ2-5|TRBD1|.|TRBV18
TGTGCCAGCTCTCGTCAAGGGACAGGGGAAGGGACCCAGTACTTC
CASSRQGTGEGTQYF
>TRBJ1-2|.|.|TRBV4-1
TGCGCCAGCAGCCAATCCGTAGCGTTGTATGGCTACACCTTC
CASSQSVALYGYTF
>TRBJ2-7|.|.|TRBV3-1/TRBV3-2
TGTGCCAGCAGCCAAGAAGGGGGCTCCTACGAGCAGTACTTC
CASSQEGGSYEQYF
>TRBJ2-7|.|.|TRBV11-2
TGTGCCAGCAGCTTTCAGGGTGGATACGAGCAGTACTTC
CASSFQGGYEQYF
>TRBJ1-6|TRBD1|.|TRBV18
TGTGCCAGCTCAGGCGACAGGGCTTCACCCCTCCACTTT
CASSGDRASPLHF
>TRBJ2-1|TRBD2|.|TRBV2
TGTGCCAGCAGTGAAATGGTGGGAGGGTTCGACAATGAGCAGTTCTTC
CASSEMVGGFDNEQFF
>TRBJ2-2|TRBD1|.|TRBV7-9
TGTGCCAGCAGCTTAGGGGACAGACCCGGTGGCACCGGGGAGCTGTTTTTT
CASSLGDRPGGTGELFF
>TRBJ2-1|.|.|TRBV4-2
TGTGCCAGCAGCCAAGATGTGACGGGACCTAATGAGCAGTTCTTC
CASSQDVTGPNEQFF
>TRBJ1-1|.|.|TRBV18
TGTGCCAGCTCACCACCCACTTCTGGGACAAAAACAGGGAAGACTGAAGCTTTCTTT
CASSPPTSGTKTGKTEAFF
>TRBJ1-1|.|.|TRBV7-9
TGTGCCAGCAGCGCTCAGGGGAGGAACACTGAAGCTTTCTTT
CASSAQGRNTEAFF
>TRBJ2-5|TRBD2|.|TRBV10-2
TGCGCCAGCAGTGATACTAGCGGGGGGGAGGAGACCCAGTACTTC
CASSDTSGGEETQYF
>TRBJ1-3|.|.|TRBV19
TGTGCCAGTAGTATCGGAGGGGTAGGAAACACCATATATTTT
CASSIGGVGNTIYF
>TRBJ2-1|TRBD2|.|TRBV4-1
TGCGCCAGCAGCGAAATGGGAATCGGGAGGGAGCAGTTCTTC
CASSEMGIGREQFF
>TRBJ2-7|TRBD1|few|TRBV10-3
TGTGCCATCAGTGAGTCACAGGACAGGGGGCACGAGCAGTACTTC
CAISESQDRGHEQYF